This T cell receptor (beta chain) was sequenced during a study of CD8+CD57+ T cells in acquired aplastic anemia. Background on the study: Recorded DNA amounts for sorted CD4+ and CD8+ cells had an average of approximately 3 ug. Study-wide results and limits: Patients and controls shared 25 to 35 CD8+ CDR3 sequences, highly expressed in patients.

Genomic DNA was employed as the template in profiling TCR beta VDJ and CDR3. TCRdb re-called the reads with MiXCR, one entry per CDR3 protein. The table lists hundreds of thousands of distinct CDR3 sequences, roughly 68% of them singletons, with 3% to 4.5% in the top ten. In its sample, this clonotype was seen many times. Its antigen is not identified. The CDR3 has 14 amino acids. Trimming took 5 bases from V and 5 from J; bases not matched to a gene: 8. Per germline, CDR1 LNHDA and CDR2 SQIVND (reference sequence). Input material: sorted CD4+, CD8+, or CD8+CD57+ T cells (not recorded which) from PBMCs. The chain has TRBV19 and TRBJ1-1; 7 bases map to TRBD1. The receptor was isolated from a human donor in good health, serving as a control. For the CDR3, the DNA is TGTGCCAGTAGTTCAGACAGGGCGAAGACTGAAGCTTTCTTT. This encodes CASSSDRAKTEAFF. The whole variable domain, remainder taken from reference TRBV19 and TRBJ1-1, is DGGITQSPKYLFRKEGQNVTLSCEQNLNHDAMYWYRQDPGQGLRLIYYSQIVNDFQKGDIAEGYSVSREKKESFPLTVTSAQKNPTAFYLCASSSDRAKTEAFFGQGTRLTVV.